This T cell receptor (beta chain) was captured in a study of T cell repertoires in cytomegalovirus infection. Study context: Carrying CMV and the relevant HLA type showed in public TCR beta signatures. Study-level points and caveats: Individuals carrying CMV plus the relevant HLA were identified by cumulative frequency of public TCR beta families. In two of eight donors, the top clonotype was HLA-C-restricted CMV-specific.

TCRdb re-analysed the reads in MiXCR, keeping a single row per CDR3 protein. The repertoire includes 70,000 to 75,000 distinct CDR3 sequences, 4% of them detected once, and roughly a fifth sits in the top ten. This CDR3 contains 16 residues. After removal of 7 bases from V and 5 bases from J, the junction contained 12 bases not matched to a gene. The germline V gene has CDR1 SNHLY and CDR2 FYNNEI. This clonotype was recorded at least ten times. Antigen unknown. This rearrangement joins TRBV2 to TRBJ2-3; TRBD2 aligns across 10 bases. The sequence was collected from a human donor in good health (CMV status not recorded). Some clones in this sample may be carry-over from other donors' samples. What was sequenced was PBMCs. As DNA, the CDR3 is TGTGCCAGCACCCGGACTAGCGGAATAATTGGAGATACGCAGTATTTT. This gives the protein CASTRTSGIIGDTQYF.